The next 26 T cell receptor beta chains were all read from a single sample in a study of early T cells in non-severe SARS-CoV-2 infection. TCRdb reprocessed the 5' RACE reads with MiXCR, giving one entry per CDR3 protein. The sample has some 80,000 distinct CDR3 sequences; less than 15% are singletons. The sequenced sample was whole blood. The source of these receptors is an adult who was a healthcare worker with PCR-confirmed SARS-CoV-2 infection or an uninfected control (not recorded which).

This clonotype came up a few times. V gene TRBV28 combines with J gene TRBJ2-1; 12 nucleotides align to TRBD2. V was pared by 5 bases and J by 7 bases, with 6 bases of the junction left unmatched. The germline V gene has CDR1 MDHEN and CDR2 SYDVKM. The CDR3 contains 15 residues. CDR3 coding DNA: TGTGCCAGCAGTGCTAGCGGGAGGGCTGGGAATGAGCAGTTCTTC. This gives the protein CASSASGRAGNEQFF.

The CDR3, as DNA: TGTGCCAGCAGTTTCCAAGGGGCACCCCTCCACTTT. As protein: CASSFQGAPLHF. The genes are TRBV28 and TRBJ1-6, with D tentatively TRBD1 (5 bases). V was trimmed by 3 bases and J by 11 bases, leaving 8 bases between them. Germline-derived CDR1 and CDR2 are MDHEN and SYDVKM. This CDR3 has 12 residues.

This clonotype was counted ten times or more. V gene TRBV7-9 combines with J gene TRBJ2-1; D uncertain. This CDR3 spans 14 amino acids. The germline V gene encodes CDR1 SEHNR and CDR2 FQNEAQ (reference sequence). Trimming cost V 8 bases and J 6 bases, with 17 bases left between them. CDR3 sequence (DNA): TGTGCCAGCCTACGCCGTGAGGTGAGCAATGAGCAGTTCTTC. Translating gives CASLRREVSNEQFF.

The chain couples TRBV9 to TRBJ2-1; 9 nucleotides match TRBD2. J gave up 4 bases and V 0 bases, and 2 bases lay outside the gene matches. The CDR3 sequence is 15 residues long. The germline V gene encodes CDR1 SGDLS and CDR2 YYNGEE. DNA for the CDR3: TGTGCCAGCAGCGTAGATACTAGCGGGTACAATGAGCAGTTCTTC. This encodes CASSVDTSGYNEQFF.

This clonotype was detected only a few times. The CDR3 loop reads CASSSPSTWGAETQYF. The CDR3 bases are TGTGCCAGCAGTTCCCCATCCACTTGGGGCGCAGAGACCCAGTACTTC. This chain uses TRBV6-5 with TRBJ2-5; TRBD1 might be the D (5 bases). V was shortened by 4 bases and J by 4 bases, with 19 bases between the two germline ends. The germline CDR1 and CDR2 sequences are MNHEY and SVGAGI. The CDR3 is 16 amino acids.

This clonotype was observed a few times. The chain employs TRBV14 and TRBJ2-5, with D possibly being TRBD1 (6 bases). The CDR3 sequence is 14 residues long. The V end lost 3 bases, the J end lost 4 bases, and 12 bases lay between the germline ends. Germline V CDR1 and CDR2: SGHDN, FVKESK. The CDR3 DNA follows: TGTGCCAGCAGCCAGACAGGCCGGAGAGAGACCCAGTACTTC. Translating gives CASSQTGRRETQYF.

The chain is built from TRBV20-1 and TRBJ2-7; the match to TRBD1 covers 7 bases. The V and J ends lost 3 bases and 2 bases, in that order; junction bases with no gene match: 1. Germline loops: CDR1 DFQATT, CDR2 SNEGSKA (reference sequence). This CDR3 comprises 12 residues. CDR3 region: CSARRGPYEQYF. In DNA, the CDR3 is TGCAGTGCTAGGAGGGGGCCCTACGAGCAGTACTTC.

This clonotype was found many times. The chain combines TRBV11-2 with TRBJ2-1; D is undetermined. The CDR3 consists of 13 residues. Germline CDR1 SGHAT, CDR2 FQNNGV. Deletions cut 1 base from V and 5 bases from J, with 6 bases between. This chain's CDR3 is CASSLGQHNEQFF. CDR3 nucleotide sequence: TGTGCCAGCAGCTTAGGGCAGCACAATGAGCAGTTCTTC.

The V and J genes are TRBV6-5 and TRBJ2-1, with D hard to call. The CDR3 has 13 residues. Per germline, CDR1 MNHEY and CDR2 SVGAGI. V shed 2 bases and J shed 7 bases, with 9 bases lying between them. Here the CDR3 reads CASSYIMGNEQFF. DNA for the CDR3: TGTGCCAGCAGTTACATCATGGGGAATGAGCAGTTCTTC.

This clonotype was detected a few times. The rearrangement links TRBV3-1 to TRBJ2-1; 7 nucleotides agree with TRBD2. This CDR3 has 14 amino acids. After removal of 4 bases from V and 8 bases from J, the junction contained 8 bases not matched to a gene. The V gene's germline CDR1 is LGHDT and CDR2 YNNKEL (reference sequence). The DNA for the CDR3 is TGTGCCAGCAGCCCTTTTAGCGGGTCAGATGAGCAGTTCTTC. Translating gives CASSPFSGSDEQFF.

There are a few counts of this clonotype. V usage is TRBV6-2 or TRBV6-3 and J usage is TRBJ2-7; either TRBD1 or TRBD2 may fit D (6 bases each). The germline V gene encodes CDR1 MNHEY and CDR2 SVGEGT. CDR3 length: 14 amino acids. Trimming removed 8 bases from V and 2 bases from J, with 16 bases in between. The CDR3 DNA reads as TGTGCCAGCCAAAGGGGGAGGTCCCCCTACGAGCAGTACTTC. Its translation is CASQRGRSPYEQYF.

In its sample, this clonotype was seen many times. In DNA, the CDR3 is TGTGCCACCAGTGATCACACCAACACCGGGGAGCTGTTTTTT. Translation: CATSDHTNTGELFF. The chain carries TRBV24-1 and TRBJ2-2; D gene unclear. Germline values: CDR1 KGHDR, CDR2 SFDVKD. The CDR3 runs to 14 residues. Trimming shortened V by 3 bases and J by 2 bases, and 6 bases separated the two germline ends.

This clonotype occurred many times. The chain employs TRBV6-1 and TRBJ1-6; TRBD1 matches at 8 bases. The germline V gene has CDR1 MNHNS and CDR2 SASEGT. The CDR3 loop spans 15 amino acids. J lost 7 bases, V lost 6 bases, and 8 bases had no gene match. The CDR3 DNA sequence: TGTGCCAGCAGAAGACAGGGGAATCACAATTCACCCCTCCACTTT. This encodes CASRRQGNHNSPLHF.

A few counts support this clonotype. The chain carries TRBV7-3 and TRBJ2-5; D is uncertain. Germline V gives CDR1 SGHTA, CDR2 FQGTGA. This CDR3 is 15 amino acids long. V was cut by 2 bases and J by 2 bases, with 12 bases left in between. CDR3 nucleotides: TGTGCCAGCAGCTTATACGGCTCTGGGCAAGAGACCCAGTACTTC. As protein: CASSLYGSGQETQYF.

The chain has TRBV20-1 and TRBJ1-1, with 8 bases that match TRBD1. There are 13 residues in the CDR3. The junction had 4 bases not matched to a gene; V was cut back by 2 bases and J by 5 bases. The germline V gene has CDR1 DFQATT and CDR2 SNEGSKA (reference sequence). The CDR3 DNA is TGCAGTGCTAGAACTACAGGGGGTACTGAAGCTTTCTTT. Residues: CSARTTGGTEAFF.

This clonotype has ten or more counts. The chain combines TRBV2 with TRBJ2-7; a weak D match, TRBD1 (5 bases). Germline CDR1 and CDR2: SNHLY and FYNNEI. V lost 8 bases and J 2 bases, leaving 10 bases between the germline ends. The CDR3 loop spans 12 amino acids. The CDR3 sequence is CASGRQTYEQYF. CDR3 sequence (DNA): TGTGCCAGCGGTAGACAGACCTACGAGCAGTACTTC.

This chain uses TRBV20-1 with TRBJ2-2; 8 nucleotides line up with TRBD1. The CDR3 length is 17 residues. The J segment lost 4 bases and the V segment lost 3 bases, leaving 13 bases of the junction unmatched. Germline-derived CDR1 and CDR2 are DFQATT and SNEGSKA (reference sequence). The CDR3 region is CSARPPAGGSFTGELFF. In DNA form, the CDR3 reads TGCAGTGCTAGGCCCCCCGCAGGGGGCTCCTTCACCGGGGAGCTGTTTTTT.

The chain has TRBV6-5 and TRBJ1-2; 11 bases map to TRBD1. Germline loops: CDR1 MNHEY, CDR2 SVGAGI. V lost 2 bases, J lost 5 bases, and 4 bases stayed unmatched. There are 15 residues in the CDR3. The CDR3 region has the DNA TGTGCCAGCAGTTACAGGGGACAGGGGGTATATGGCTACACCTTC. Amino acid sequence: CASSYRGQGVYGYTF.

In its sample, this clonotype was seen a few times. The gene calls are TRBV11-2 and TRBJ1-5, with D unresolved. The CDR3 runs 13 residues. V was trimmed by 5 bases and J by 4 bases, leaving 9 bases between them. Germline V gene lookup returns CDR1 SGHAT and CDR2 FQNNGV. The CDR3 sequence is CASSLRRNQPQHF. The CDR3 coding sequence is TGTGCCAGCAGCCTACGGCGAAATCAGCCCCAGCATTTT.

This chain uses TRBV29-1 with TRBJ1-2; 7 nucleotides match TRBD1. The CDR3 contains 13 residues. V lost 4 bases to trimming and J lost 8 bases; unmatched junction nucleotides: 10. In germline, CDR1 is SQVTM, CDR2 ANQGSEA. CDR3: CSVVEGAIQGYTF. CDR3 bases: TGCAGCGTTGTCGAGGGGGCAATTCAGGGCTACACCTTC.

The sample holds many counts of this clonotype. The J gene is TRBJ2-3, the V gene TRBV6-5; TRBD1 might be the D (5 bases). The CDR3 spans 13 residues. The germline gives CDR1 MNHEY, CDR2 SVGAGI. V gave up 0 bases and J gave up 7 bases, with 8 bases separating them. Here the CDR3 DNA reads TGTGCCAGCAGTTACTCGGACAAGAATACGCAGTATTTT. This gives the protein CASSYSDKNTQYF.

Comments on this clonotype: The junction and the germline gene differ at one end; a read error may be behind it. The gene calls are TRBV14 and TRBJ1-1, with TRBD1 matching over 9 bases. CDR1 is SGHDN, CDR2 FVKESK, per germline. The CDR3 spans 15 residues. The CDR3 DNA reads as TGTGCCAACAGCAAGGACAGGGGACTGCACACTGAAGCTTTCTTT. Translation: CANSKDRGLHTEAFF.

This clonotype was observed a few times. CDR3 in DNA: TGTGCCAGCAGTTACACCCCTTCGACTAGCGGGAGCGACGAGCAGTACTTC. Translating gives CASSYTPSTSGSDEQYF. The chain is built from TRBV6-5 and TRBJ2-7, with 12 positions matching TRBD2. CDR1 and CDR2 (germline): MNHEY, SVGAGI. The CDR3 spans 17 residues. Losses at the gene ends were 2 bases for V and 5 bases for J; bases not matched to a gene: 10.

This clonotype was picked up a small number of times. In nucleotides, the CDR3 is TGTGCCAGCTCAGGCACGGGACAGGGGAAGCCCTACGAGCAGTACTTC. Amino acids: CASSGTGQGKPYEQYF. The chain joins TRBV18 to TRBJ2-7, with 10 nucleotides matching TRBD1. Trimming removed 5 bases from V and 2 bases from J; junction bases left unmatched: 9. Germline V CDR1 and CDR2: KGHSH, LQKENI. CDR3 length: 16 residues. Supplemented by reference TRBV18 and TRBJ2-7, the full variable domain reads NAGVMQNPRHLVRRRGQEARLRCSPMKGHSHVYWYRQLPEEGLKFMVYLQKENIIDESGMPKERFSAEFPKEGPSILRIQQVVRGDSAAYFCASSGTGQGKPYEQYFGPGTRLTVT.

This clonotype was observed a few times. The chain has TRBV15 and TRBJ2-7, with 8 positions matching TRBD2. Germline lookup yields CDR1 LNHNV and CDR2 YYDKDF (reference sequence). The junction had 12 bases not matched to a gene; V was cut back by 7 bases and J by 1 base. The CDR3 contains 16 residues. DNA for the CDR3: TGTGCCACCACCCCGCAGCGGGAGTTGAGTTCCTACGAGCAGTACTTC. This encodes CATTPQRELSSYEQYF.

This clonotype has at least ten counts. The chain recombines TRBV3-1 with TRBJ2-7; 11 bases match TRBD2. Looked up from germline, CDR1 is LGHDT and CDR2 is YNNKEL (reference sequence). This CDR3 is 14 amino acids long. V gave up 3 bases and J gave up 3 bases; unmatched junction bases: 1. For the CDR3, the DNA is TGTGCCAGCAGCCAGGGGACTAGCGGCTACGAGCAGTACTTC. Translated: CASSQGTSGYEQYF.